The 26 T cell receptor beta chains in this list originate from one sample, sequenced in a study of cytomegalovirus exposure and HLA in healthy donors (dated by TCRdb to the late 2010s). The protocol used for the library was the immunoSEQ multiplex PCR assay. For the multiplex PCR, a mixture combining 60 forward primers for TCR Vbeta segments and 13 reverse primers for TCR Jbeta segments was used. TCRdb retrieved this table from immuneACCESS and kept in-frame rearrangements only. Not all clones are present; in checked studies, unresolved V genes account for under half, and no reason is known for the remainder. The table for this sample lists about 130,000 clones; about four fifths of them were counted only once. The ten largest account for about 4.3% of the sample. Input material: PBMCs. Receptors were obtained from a man younger than 40 in good health.

This chain links TRBV6-6 with TRBJ1-5, with D possibly being TRBD1 (5 bases). The CDR3 contains 14 residues. CDR1 is MNHNY and CDR2 is SVGAGI in the germline V gene (reference sequence). V shed 2 bases and J shed 6 bases, with 11 bases lying between them. CDR3 amino acids: CASSYGGESQPQHF. The CDR3 bases are TGTGCCAGCAGTTACGGGGGGGAAAGTCAGCCCCAGCATTTT.

This clone has only one observation. The V and J genes are TRBV19 and TRBJ2-1, with D perhaps matching TRBD2 (5 bases). V gave up 3 bases and J gave up 4 bases, with 10 bases separating them. This CDR3 has 14 amino acids. CDR1 is LNHDA, CDR2 SQIVND, per germline (reference sequence). The CDR3 here is CASSITRVYNEQFF. In nucleotides, the CDR3 is TGTGCCAGTAGTATTACGCGGGTGTACAATGAGCAGTTCTTC. Together with reference TRBV19 and TRBJ2-1, the CDR3 gives the full variable domain: DGGITQSPKYLFRKEGQNVTLSCEQNLNHDAMYWYRQDPGQGLRLIYYSQIVNDFQKGDIAEGYSVSREKKESFPLTVTSAQKNPTAFYLCASSITRVYNEQFFGPGTRLTVL.

The CDR3 DNA follows: TGTGCCAGCAGTGGACAGGGGGCCCGAATGAACACTGAAGCTTTCTTT. Amino acids: CASSGQGARMNTEAFF. The chain couples TRBV6-1 to TRBJ1-1; 10 bases are shared with TRBD1. Losses at the gene ends were 4 bases for V and 0 bases for J; bases not matched to a gene: 5. CDR3 length equals 16 residues. The V gene's germline CDR1 is MNHNS and CDR2 SASEGT.

Of note for this clone: The germline gene is not matched at one end of the junction; a read error may be the cause. The V and J genes are TRBV18 and TRBJ2-5; TRBD1 is a possible D gene (6 bases). The CDR3 has 15 amino acids. Germline V gene data show CDR1 as KGHSH and CDR2 as LQKENI. The DNA for the CDR3 is TGTGCTAGCTCACCACTGGACAGCCAACAAGAGACCCAGTACTTC. The encoded protein is CASSPLDSQQETQYF. The variable domain in full, completed from reference TRBV18 and TRBJ2-5, reads NAGVMQNPRHLVRRRGQEARLRCSPMKGHSHVYWYRQLPEEGLKFMVYLQKENIIDESGMPKERFSAEFPKEGPSILRIQQVVRGDSAAYFCASSPLDSQQETQYFGPGTRLLVL.

The rearrangement uses TRBV7-8 and TRBJ2-4, with TRBD2 as a possible D gene (5 bases). Per the germline V gene, CDR1 is SGHVS and CDR2 is FQNEAQ. The CDR3 has 14 amino acids. Between the trimmed V and J ends, which lost 7 bases and 5 bases, there was a span of 15 bases. CDR3 DNA sequence: TGTGCCAGCACCGAATGGGGAGTGGAAAACATTCAGTACTTC. This translates into CASTEWGVENIQYF.

In this sample, this clone turned up once. The rearrangement uses TRBV7-9 and TRBJ1-4; D is unclear. Germline V CDR1 and CDR2: SEHNR, FQNEAQ (reference sequence). There are 15 residues in the CDR3. V lost 5 bases, J lost 4 bases, and 14 bases lay in between. CDR3 sequence: CASSLGETFNEKLFF. CDR3 coding DNA: TGTGCCAGCAGCCTCGGGGAGACCTTTAATGAAAAACTGTTTTTT.

The rearrangement links TRBV4-1 to TRBJ2-7; D perhaps matches TRBD2 (6 bases). This CDR3 comprises 14 residues. The V end was cut by 4 bases, the J end by 3 bases, with 13 bases between. CDR1 is MGHRA, CDR2 YSYEKL, per germline. The CDR3 protein is CASSPWAGNYEQYF. DNA of the CDR3: TGCGCCAGCAGCCCCTGGGCGGGGAACTACGAGCAGTACTTC.

In DNA, the CDR3 is TGTGCCAGCAGTTCCGGACTACTAGGCTACACCTTC. Translation gives CASSSGLLGYTF. This chain links TRBV28 with TRBJ1-2; D remains ambiguous. Trimming removed 4 bases at V and 8 bases at J, with 11 bases between. This CDR3 comprises 12 residues. The V gene's germline CDR1 is MDHEN and CDR2 SYDVKM.

The V gene is TRBV6-4, the J gene TRBJ2-5; TRBD1 matches at 10 bases. Trimming removed 3 bases from V and 5 bases from J; junction bases left unmatched: 6. The CDR3 runs to 15 residues. Germline V gives CDR1 MRHNA, CDR2 SNTAGT. The CDR3 coding sequence is TGTGCCAGCAGTGAGACAGGGGGCGGTTCGGAGACCCAGTACTTC. Translation gives CASSETGGGSETQYF.

The V gene is TRBV7-9, the J gene TRBJ1-4; 9 bases match TRBD1. Germline V gives CDR1 SEHNR, CDR2 FQNEAQ (reference sequence). With V trimmed by 5 bases and J by 5 bases, 3 bases remained unmatched. The length of the CDR3 is 14 residues. CDR3 DNA: TGTGCCAGCAGCCGGACAGGGGAGAATGAAAAACTGTTTTTT. Translating gives CASSRTGENEKLFF.

V and J are TRBV7-8 and TRBJ1-1, with D perhaps TRBD1 (5 bases). V lost 10 bases, J lost 4 bases, and 13 bases lay in between. CDR3 size: 12 residues. Germline loops: CDR1 SGHVS, CDR2 FQNEAQ. The CDR3 nucleotides are TGTGCCATCGGGAGTGGGGGCACTGAAGCTTTCTTT. It is translated as CAIGSGGTEAFF.

This chain connects TRBV6-5 to TRBJ1-2; 9 bases fit TRBD1. This CDR3 region has 15 residues. Germline V gives CDR1 MNHEY, CDR2 SVGAGI. J lost 7 bases, V lost 6 bases, and 12 bases had no gene match. The CDR3 protein is CASSRSRGTGSGYTF. CDR3 DNA sequence: TGTGCCAGCAGCCGAAGCCGAGGGACAGGGTCTGGCTACACCTTC.

This clone was detected once. The chain is built from TRBV7-9 and TRBJ1-6; D is ambiguous. Germline V gene data show CDR1 as SEHNR and CDR2 as FQNEAQ (reference sequence). The CDR3 has 15 amino acids. The ends were cut back, 7 bases at V and 6 bases at J, with 16 bases in the middle. Here the CDR3 DNA reads TGTGCCAGCACCCCCGCCCCCGGTGGTAATTCACCCCTCCACTTT. Amino acid sequence: CASTPAPGGNSPLHF. Drawing the rest from reference TRBV7-9 and TRBJ1-6, the complete variable domain is DTGVSQNPRHKITKRGQNVTFRCDPISEHNRLYWYRQTLGQGPEFLTYFQNEAQLEKSRLLSDRFSAERPKGSFSTLEIQRTEQGDSAMYLCASTPAPGGNSPLHFGNGTRLTVT.

This chain joins TRBV7-3 and TRBJ1-5; D gene ambiguous. Germline CDR1 reads SGHTA; CDR2 reads FQGTGA. V was pared by 2 bases and J by 4 bases, with 6 bases between. This CDR3 region has 13 residues. CDR3 loop: CASSLDGNQPQHF. The CDR3, as DNA: TGTGCCAGCAGCTTAGACGGGAATCAGCCCCAGCATTTT.

The chain is built from TRBV6-1 and TRBJ1-1, with a weak D call TRBD1 (6 bases). Germline CDR1 and CDR2: MNHNS and SASEGT. The CDR3 is 13 amino acids. V lost 7 bases and J 5 bases, leaving 14 bases between the germline ends. In nucleotides, the CDR3 is TGTGCCAGCACCTTACAGGGTTCAACTGAAGCTTTCTTT. It specifies CASTLQGSTEAFF.

V gene TRBV6-6 combines with J gene TRBJ2-7, with 8 bases lining up with TRBD1. The CDR3 contains 14 residues. The V gene end was trimmed by 7 bases and the J gene end by 3 bases; junction bases not matched to a gene: 8. Germline V lookup: CDR1 MNHNY, CDR2 SVGAGI (reference sequence). CDR3 loop: CASNSGQDLYEQYF. The CDR3 DNA reads as TGTGCCAGCAACTCGGGACAGGACCTCTACGAGCAGTACTTC.

The chain employs TRBV29-1 and TRBJ2-2; a possible D gene is TRBD1 (6 bases). Germline CDR1 SQVTM, CDR2 ANQGSEA. The CDR3 runs 14 residues. Between the trimmed V and J ends, which lost 5 bases and 4 bases, there was a span of 14 bases. The CDR3 nucleotides are TGCAGCGTTTGGACAGACCCAAGCACCGGGGAGCTGTTTTTT. Protein sequence: CSVWTDPSTGELFF.

The DNA of the CDR3 is TGTGCCAGCTCAGGGGGCCTGAACACTGAAGCTTTCTTT. Protein product: CASSGGLNTEAFF. The J gene is TRBJ1-1, the V gene TRBV18, with D perhaps matching TRBD1 (6 bases). CDR1 and CDR2 (germline): KGHSH, LQKENI. The V end lost 5 bases, the J end lost 0 bases, and 7 bases lay between the germline ends. This CDR3 contains 13 residues.

This rearrangement joins TRBV7-9 to TRBJ2-1, with a possible D match to TRBD2 (5 bases). The CDR3 contains 13 residues. V was shortened by 11 bases and J by 5 bases, with 16 bases between the two germline ends. Germline V lookup: CDR1 SEHNR, CDR2 FQNEAQ (reference sequence). The CDR3 DNA is TGTGCCTCCGGGTGGGAGATAGACAATGAGCAGTTCTTC. This codes for CASGWEIDNEQFF.

This chain joins TRBV7-2 and TRBJ1-2; TRBD1 aligns across 7 bases. CDR3 length: 16 residues. CDR1 is SGHTA and CDR2 is FQGNSA in the germline V gene. V lost 4 bases to trimming and J lost 3 bases; unmatched junction nucleotides: 11. The CDR3 is CASSSSGTAFYYGYTF. The CDR3 nucleotides are TGTGCCAGCAGCTCTTCCGGGACAGCCTTTTACTATGGCTACACCTTC.

CDR3 loop: CAWSQATYEQYF. In DNA form, the CDR3 reads TGTGCCTGGAGTCAGGCTACCTACGAGCAGTACTTC. The rearrangement uses TRBV30 and TRBJ2-7; D gene ambiguous. Germline CDR1 is GTSNPN and CDR2 is SVGIG (reference sequence). The CDR3 length is 12 residues. The V end lost 2 bases, the J end lost 2 bases, and 7 bases lay between the germline ends.

The chain joins TRBV9 to TRBJ2-7; TRBD2 might be the D (6 bases). V shed 4 bases and J shed 1 base, with 12 bases lying between them. Germline V gene sequence: CDR1 SGDLS, CDR2 YYNGEE. CDR3 length: 14 amino acids. In DNA form, the CDR3 reads TGTGCCAGCAGCCTCGTCGGGGGTTCCTACGAGCAGTACTTC. This encodes CASSLVGGSYEQYF.

This chain links TRBV9 with TRBJ1-1; 8 bases fit TRBD1. Germline values: CDR1 SGDLS, CDR2 YYNGEE. V lost 3 bases, J lost 3 bases, and 13 bases stayed unmatched. This CDR3 is 17 amino acids long. DNA for the CDR3: TGTGCCAGCAGCGCCGATACCTTACCAGGGGGCTACACTGAAGCTTTCTTT. It encodes CASSADTLPGGYTEAFF.

V gene TRBV5-1 combines with J gene TRBJ2-3; 8 bases are shared with TRBD2. This CDR3 contains 13 residues. V lost 6 bases and J lost 3; bases outside the gene matches: 3. Germline V gene data show CDR1 as SGHRS and CDR2 as YFSETQ. The CDR3 DNA is TGCGCCAGCACCCGGGGGGGGACAGATACGCAGTATTTT. Translated: CASTRGGTDTQYF.

This clone has just one count. The chain uses TRBV6-6 and TRBJ1-1; 8 bases align to TRBD1. The germline gives CDR1 MNHNY, CDR2 SVGAGI (reference sequence). V lost 7 bases to trimming and J lost 2 bases; unmatched junction nucleotides: 6. The CDR3 loop spans 14 amino acids. The CDR3 sequence is CASTRTGSNTEAFF. CDR3 bases: TGTGCCAGCACCCGGACAGGGTCCAACACTGAAGCTTTCTTT.

The genes are TRBV19 and TRBJ2-7; 8 nucleotides align to TRBD2. With 5 bases clipped from V and 3 bases from J, the junction kept 3 bases outside the gene matches. This CDR3 comprises 13 residues. Germline loops: CDR1 LNHDA, CDR2 SQIVND (reference sequence). The CDR3 reads CASSGTSGYEQYF. The CDR3 DNA sequence: TGTGCCAGTAGTGGGACTAGTGGCTACGAGCAGTACTTC. The entire variable domain, with the rest obtained from reference TRBV19 and TRBJ2-7, is as follows: DGGITQSPKYLFRKEGQNVTLSCEQNLNHDAMYWYRQDPGQGLRLIYYSQIVNDFQKGDIAEGYSVSREKKESFPLTVTSAQKNPTAFYLCASSGTSGYEQYFGPGTRLTVT.